Following are 4 T cell receptor beta chains from one sample sequenced in a study of molecular identifiers for immune sequencing clone quantification. Via MiXCR, TCRdb re-called the PCR reads, giving one row per CDR3 protein. The data contain some 59,000 distinct CDR3 sequences, roughly 24% of them seen just once; the ten biggest clones take up under 2%. Sequenced input: naive CD8+ T cells from blood, with Jurkat cell RNA spiked in. As to subset: FACS-sorted CD8+CD4-CCR7+CD45RA+ naive T cells. These receptors originate from a human donor in good health. Some libraries in this study had Jurkat cell RNA spiked in.

This chain joins TRBV6-6 and TRBJ2-3, with 11 bases fitting TRBD2. V trimming: 3 bases; J trimming: 3 bases; junction bases outside the gene matches: 2. Per the germline V gene, CDR1 is MNHNY and CDR2 is SVGAGI (reference sequence). The CDR3 totals 15 residues. The CDR3 loop reads CASSYSGRGTDTQYF. CDR3 DNA sequence: TGTGCCAGCAGTTATAGCGGGAGGGGGACAGATACGCAGTATTTT.

Concerning this clonotype: The germline gene is not matched at one end of the junction; a read error may be the cause. CDR3 in amino acids: CASGEAGSCEQYF. Written as DNA, the CDR3 is TGTGCCAGCGGTGAGGCGGGGAGCTGCGAGCAGTACTTC. This sequence joins TRBV6-1 and TRBJ2-7, with D tentatively TRBD2 (6 bases). Germline V gene sequence: CDR1 MNHNS, CDR2 SASEGT. This CDR3 comprises 13 residues.

This clonotype appeared many times. The chain has TRBV4-2 and TRBJ2-7; TRBD1 matches 9 bases. Losses at the gene ends were 2 bases for V and 5 bases for J; bases not matched to a gene: 4. The CDR3 sequence is 14 residues long. Germline V gene sequence: CDR1 LGHNA, CDR2 YNFKEQ. The CDR3 here is CASSQTGGGHEQYF. Here the CDR3 DNA reads TGTGCCAGCAGCCAAACAGGGGGCGGGCACGAGCAGTACTTC.

Comment on this clonotype: A read error may explain this, as a much larger clone is one base away. The V gene is TRBV28, the J gene TRBJ2-7; perhaps TRBD1 as D (5 bases). V was pared by 7 bases and J by 3 bases, with 16 bases between. The CDR3 sequence is 14 residues long. Germline V gene lookup returns CDR1 MDHEN and CDR2 SYDVKM. The DNA of the CDR3 is TGTGCCAGCACCGAAGGGGCGGCAGTCTACGAGCAGTACTTC. Amino acids: CASTEGAAVYEQYF.